Sequencing of this T cell receptor (beta chain) was carried out in a study of T cells in Graves' hyperthyroidism and ophthalmopathy (dated by TCRdb to 2018 to 2020). A note on the overall study: Peripheral blood was collected at initial diagnosis, before any treatment. Whether ophthalmopathy could be predicted prospectively was tested in an independent validation cohort made up of about 20 hyperthyroidism patients plus 17 patients who later progressed to ophthalmopathy. The roughly 94 discovery patients were randomly divided into training and test sets at a 7:3 ratio. In addition, the study compared T-cell repertoires in thyroid tissue and in blood from roughly 6 Graves' hyperthyroidism patients. TCR V-J signatures able to tell the groups apart were searched for in a discovery cohort of around 95 patients, of whom more than 40 had Graves' ophthalmopathy and about 60 had stable Graves' hyperthyroidism. According to the paper, TCR Vbeta CDR3 sequencing was carried out on 120 to 150 peripheral blood samples, which came from approximately 43 ophthalmopathy, approximately 72 hyperthyroidism and about 17 progressor patients. Following sampling, methimazole starting at 30 mg daily was given to hyperthyroidism patients, and high-dose intravenous methylprednisolone was given to ophthalmopathy patients. The research as a whole found: Ophthalmopathy was separated from stable hyperthyroidism by a 13 V-J signature model, with 85% to 90% sensitivity and about 84% specificity obtained in cross-validation and 80%/75% obtained in testing. Sample size was not statistically predetermined, and blinding of investigators to group allocation was not performed. In validation, the model predicted progression to ophthalmopathy with around 71% sensitivity and approximately 74% specificity, a median of about 6.7 months before onset. Most expanded thyroid clonotypes (frequency above 0.001) were also detected in blood, a finding suggesting that blood repertoires may reflect thyroid immune responses.

CDR1 is given as LGHDT and CDR2 as YNNKEL, both from the germline V gene (reference sequence). Relative to germline, V is 0 bases shorter and J is 0 bases shorter, with 12 bases between their ends. Including cysteine and phenylalanine, the CDR3 has 16 amino acids. The sequence is cut down to CDR3 DNA, 48 bases in frame from base 1. This clonotype has a handful of counts. It has no known antigen specificity. No qualities accompany the bases; no much larger clone lies one base away. The TCR beta CDR3 regions were amplified from the RNA transcripts. A first-round RT-PCR of the TCR CDR3 used the HTBI primer set with the Qiagen OneStep RT-PCR kit. Libraries were constructed in a second round of multiplex PCR, after which size selection and purification were performed. Paired-end sequencing of the libraries was performed with 100 bp reads on an Illumina HiSeq2000. The original methods were these. Raw data were processed with SOAPnuke, discarding reads with adapters, uncalled bases, mean Phred below 15, or no exact constant-primer or identifier match. High-quality paired reads were merged using COPE v1.2.5, and each unique nucleotide sequence was defined as a clonotype. MiTCR v1.1 was used to align clonotypes to the IMGT TRBV, TRBD and TRBJ reference segments. The analysis included only V-J combinations with a frequency above 0.0001, which together covered more than 99% of the repertoires. The TCS score was defined as the ratio of F50 (clonal expansion) to E x V (chaos), calculated using BLOSUM62-based TCRdist between CDR3 peptides within each V-J. Welch's t-statistics and random forest reduced some 510 V-J features to roughly 13, which were used in a naive Bayes classifier (R e1071). TCRdb applied fastp at Q25 and MiXCR to the public reads, then kept only in-frame beta chains. Rows with one shared CDR3 protein collapse into an entry with the most common genes and DNA. The V and J calls, along with clone size, are taken from TCRdb and not from the paper's own processing. The sample table holds about 560,000 distinct CDR3 sequences, of which 16% were seen once. The ten largest clonotypes hold around 19% of the sample.

A patient counted as having stable Graves' hyperthyroidism if no progression to ophthalmopathy occurred over 18 months of follow-up. The hyperthyroidism patients were between 18 and 65 years old and newly diagnosed, with a disease duration of less than 2 months. Any patient with an uncontrolled infection, another autoimmune disease, pregnancy or lactation was excluded. Diagnoses were based on clinical symptoms, serum thyroxine and TRAb, thyroid ultrasound and orbital computed tomography. PBMCs were isolated from about 9.2 ml of fresh peripheral blood by Ficoll-Paque density gradient centrifugation. Total RNA was extracted with Trizol reagent, and quality was checked on an Agilent 2100 Bioanalyzer.

This receptor was identified in a woman aged 18-29 years with Graves' hyperthyroidism. The rearranged segments are TRBV3-1 and TRBJ2-7; TRBD2 could be the D gene, as 6 bases match. The sample consisted of blood. The DNA sequence follows: TGTGCCAGCAGCCAAGAGCGAGCGGGTAGCTCCTACGAGCAGTACTTC. Its protein reads: CASSQERAGSSYEQYF.